A selection of T cell receptor beta chains follows, all from one sample in a study of PD-1 blockade in classical Hodgkin lymphoma. Libraries were prepared by immunoSEQ multiplex PCR; TCRdb keeps only in-frame clonotypes and omits some of them. The sample carries tens of thousands of clones, roughly 87% recorded once. Sample: peripheral blood mononuclear cells (PBMCs), taken before the fourth cycle of nivolumab. These receptors came from a human donor with classical Hodgkin lymphoma. Each CDR3 is given with its conserved first and last residue. The D gene is left open where the match is weak. Rows may omit the clone size; those that give it use once, few, many or a size class.

TRBJ2-5 | TRBV15 | - | TRBD1 | CATSRDLPGTGDETQYF | TGTGCCACCAGCAGAGATCTCCCGGGGACAGGGGACGAGACCCAGTACTTC
TRBJ2-1 | TRBV4-1 | - | - | CASSPPDLANEQFF | TGCGCCAGCAGCCCCCCCGATTTAGCCAATGAGCAGTTCTTC
TRBJ2-2 | TRBV11-2 | - | - | CASSLYPAYTNTGELFF | TGTGCCAGCAGCTTATACCCCGCTTATACGAACACCGGGGAGCTGTTTTTT
TRBJ1-1 | TRBV5-1 | - | TRBD1 | CASSLSTGGTEAFF | TGCGCCAGCAGCTTGTCGACAGGGGGCACTGAAGCTTTCTTT
TRBJ2-5 | TRBV5-4 | - | TRBD2 | CASSLGVAGGQETQYF | TGTGCCAGCAGCTTGGGAGTAGCGGGGGGTCAAGAGACCCAGTACTTC
TRBJ1-2 | TRBV9 | - | - | CASSVAPERRGNGYTF | TGTGCCAGCAGCGTAGCCCCCGAACGGCGGGGGAATGGCTACACCTTC
TRBJ1-1 | TRBV28 | - | - | CASSLLPAMNTEAFF | TGTGCCAGCAGTTTATTGCCAGCTATGAACACTGAAGCTTTCTTT
TRBJ2-7 | TRBV10-2 | - | TRBD1 | CASSGQGPYEQYF | TGCGCCAGCAGTGGACAGGGTCCCTACGAGCAGTACTTC
TRBJ1-4 | TRBV5-1 | - | TRBD1 | CASSPGQGGLYFEKLFF | TGCGCCAGCAGTCCTGGACAGGGGGGTCTCTACTTTGAAAAACTGTTTTTT
TRBJ1-5 | TRBV19 | - | TRBD1 | CASSIWGGQGSNQPQHF | TGTGCCAGTAGTATTTGGGGGGGACAGGGTAGCAATCAGCCCCAGCATTTT
TRBJ2-7 | TRBV7-9 | - | - | CASSLNYEQYF | TGTGCCAGCAGCCTCAACTACGAGCAGTACTTC
TRBJ2-5 | TRBV4-2 | - | TRBD2 | CASSQELAGGAIQETQYF | TGTGCCAGCAGCCAAGAGCTAGCGGGGGGCGCCATCCAAGAGACCCAGTACTTC
TRBJ2-2 | TRBV9 | few | - | CASSDANTGELFF | TGTGCCAGCAGCGATGCAAACACCGGGGAGCTGTTTTTT
TRBJ2-3 | TRBV10-2 | - | TRBD2 | CASHGGGGDTQYF | TGCGCCAGCCACGGGGGGGGCGGGGATACGCAGTATTTT
TRBJ2-3 | TRBV6-6 | - | - | CASSPRGSRGTDTQYF | TGTGCCAGCAGTCCCCGGGGTAGCCGTGGCACAGATACGCAGTATTTT
TRBJ2-7 | TRBV5-4 | - | TRBD2 | CASSPGEVRGGKGQYF | TGTGCCAGCAGCCCCGGCGAGGTGCGGGGGGGGAAGGGGCAGTACTTC
TRBJ1-3 | TRBV2 | - | TRBD1 | CASKPTGDSGNTIYF | TGTGCCAGCAAACCGACAGGGGACTCTGGAAACACCATATATTTT
TRBJ2-5 | TRBV27 | once | TRBD2 | CASSYGGAVETQYF | TGTGCCAGCAGTTACGGGGGGGCCGTAGAGACCCAGTACTTC
TRBJ2-3 | TRBV5-1 | once | - | CASRLGVSTDTQYF | TGCGCCAGCAGACTGGGGGTTTCCACAGATACGCAGTATTTT
TRBJ1-2 | TRBV5-1 | few | - | CASTTEPGHGRGYTF | TGCGCCAGCACCACAGAACCGGGACATGGGCGAGGCTACACCTTC
TRBJ1-5 | TRBV5-1 | - | - | CASSLDGVNQPQHF | TGCGCCAGCAGCTTGGACGGCGTGAATCAGCCCCAGCATTTT
TRBJ2-1 | TRBV7-9 | - | TRBD2 | CASIRLAGGSYNEQFF | TGTGCCAGCATCAGACTAGCGGGGGGTTCCTACAATGAGCAGTTCTTC
TRBJ2-2 | TRBV7-3 | - | TRBD1 | CASSSPLAGTGVRRAGELFF | TGTGCCAGCAGCTCTCCCCTCGCAGGGACAGGGGTAAGGAGGGCCGGGGAGCTGTTTTTT
TRBJ2-3 | TRBV5-1 | - | - | CASSTGLHLTDTQYF | TGCGCCAGCAGCACGGGACTCCACCTCACAGATACGCAGTATTTT
TRBJ2-7 | TRBV5-6 | - | - | CASSSWRGHPGQYF | TGTGCCAGCAGCTCATGGAGGGGACATCCCGGGCAGTACTTC
TRBJ1-4 | TRBV6-6 | - | TRBD1 | CASSPHRGRNEKLFF | TGTGCCAGCAGCCCACACAGGGGCCGGAATGAAAAACTGTTTTTT
TRBJ2-7 | TRBV21-1 | - | - | CASSKDSIFYEQYF | TGTGCCAGCAGCAAAGACAGTATTTTCTACGAGCAGTACTTC
TRBJ2-5 | TRBV5-1 | - | TRBD2 | CASSLVPGLAGEETQYF | TGCGCCAGCAGCTTGGTCCCGGGACTAGCAGGTGAAGAGACCCAGTACTTC
TRBJ1-1 | TRBV6-4 | - | - | CARMTWGATEAFF | TGTGCCCGGATGACGTGGGGGGCCACTGAAGCTTTCTTT
TRBJ2-3 | TRBV5-1 | - | - | CASSLDADTQYF | TGCGCCAGCAGCTTGGACGCAGATACGCAGTATTTT
TRBJ2-7 | TRBV6-6 | - | - | CASSYSYSDEQYF | TGTGCCAGCAGTTACTCTTACAGTGACGAGCAGTACTTC
TRBJ2-2 | TRBV7-9 | - | TRBD2 | CASSLAGGTGELFF | TGTGCCAGCAGCTTAGCCGGGGGGACCGGGGAGCTGTTTTTT